These T cell receptor beta chains were read from a single sample in a study of T cells in localized non-small cell lung cancer. The repertoire was sequenced with immunoSEQ multiplex PCR; TCRdb's copy has only in-frame clones and lacks some. The table has 2,400 or so clones, roughly 28% seen once. This specimen consisted of normal lung tissue next to the tumor, obtained before any cancer treatment. These receptors originate from a woman aged 35-70 years with stage II squamous cell lung carcinoma. Both conserved end residues are part of each CDR3. A D gene is named only where the DNA matches it firmly. The size entry is marked missing in some rows and otherwise reads once, few, many or a size class.

v_gene: TRBV6-8
d_gene: .
j_gene: TRBJ1-5
abundance: .
CDR3aa: CASTRRGTSNQPQHF
CDR3nt: TGTGCCAGCACACGGAGGGGTACTAGCAATCAGCCCCAGCATTTT

v_gene: TRBV11-3
d_gene: TRBD2
j_gene: TRBJ2-2
abundance: few
CDR3aa: CASSKGTSGSGNGELFF
CDR3nt: TGTGCCAGCAGCAAAGGGACTAGCGGGTCCGGGAACGGGGAGCTGTTTTTT

v_gene: TRBV9
d_gene: TRBD2
j_gene: TRBJ2-1
abundance: few
CDR3aa: CASSPSGSNEQFF
CDR3nt: TGTGCCAGCAGCCCCAGCGGGAGCAATGAGCAGTTCTTC

v_gene: TRBV9
d_gene: .
j_gene: TRBJ2-7
abundance: few
CDR3aa: CASSADPADSQYF
CDR3nt: TGTGCCAGCAGCGCAGATCCTGCCGATTCGCAGTACTTC

v_gene: TRBV6-8
d_gene: .
j_gene: TRBJ2-1
abundance: few
CDR3aa: CASSYKGVPYNEQFF
CDR3nt: TGTGCCAGCAGCTATAAAGGGGTCCCCTACAATGAGCAGTTCTTC

v_gene: TRBV6-8
d_gene: .
j_gene: TRBJ2-5
abundance: few
CDR3aa: CASSPSYGVETQYF
CDR3nt: TGTGCCAGCAGTCCTAGTTATGGGGTAGAGACCCAGTACTTC

v_gene: TRBV19
d_gene: .
j_gene: TRBJ2-1
abundance: few
CDR3aa: CASSIGTDPIPYNEQFF
CDR3nt: TGTGCCAGTAGTATAGGGACTGATCCGATACCCTACAATGAGCAGTTCTTC

v_gene: TRBV9
d_gene: .
j_gene: TRBJ1-6
abundance: few
CDR3aa: CASSLDHDSPLHF
CDR3nt: TGTGCCAGCAGTTTGGACCACGATTCACCCCTCCACTTT

v_gene: TRBV28
d_gene: TRBD1
j_gene: TRBJ1-2
abundance: large
CDR3aa: CASSLFRGTGDGYTF
CDR3nt: TGTGCCAGCAGTTTATTCAGGGGGACAGGGGATGGCTACACCTTC

v_gene: TRBV6-8
d_gene: TRBD2
j_gene: TRBJ2-1
abundance: .
CDR3aa: CASSYSGTSGRLYNEQFF
CDR3nt: TGTGCCAGCAGTTACTCCGGGACTAGCGGGAGACTCTACAATGAGCAGTTCTTC

v_gene: TRBV19
d_gene: .
j_gene: TRBJ2-1
abundance: few
CDR3aa: CASSYTGDNEQFF
CDR3nt: TGTGCCAGTAGTTATACGGGGGACAATGAGCAGTTCTTC

v_gene: TRBV29-1
d_gene: TRBD2
j_gene: TRBJ2-1
abundance: .
CDR3aa: CSVLLFVLAGGPNEQFF
CDR3nt: TGCAGCGTTCTATTGTTTGTTCTCGCGGGAGGGCCCAATGAGCAGTTCTTC

v_gene: TRBV11-3
d_gene: TRBD2
j_gene: TRBJ2-1
abundance: few
CDR3aa: CASSFPGLASYNEQFF
CDR3nt: TGTGCCAGCAGCTTCCCGGGACTAGCGTCCTACAATGAGCAGTTCTTC

v_gene: TRBV28
d_gene: .
j_gene: TRBJ1-4
abundance: .
CDR3aa: CASSLGTNFNEKLFF
CDR3nt: TGTGCCAGCAGTTTGGGGACAAACTTTAATGAAAAACTGTTTTTT

v_gene: TRBV9
d_gene: .
j_gene: TRBJ2-7
abundance: few
CDR3aa: CASSERAPFDEQYF
CDR3nt: TGTGCCAGCAGTGAACGCGCCCCTTTCGACGAGCAGTACTTC

v_gene: TRBV11-3
d_gene: TRBD2
j_gene: TRBJ2-1
abundance: .
CDR3aa: CASSWGVAGGYNEQFF
CDR3nt: TGTGCCAGCAGCTGGGGTGTAGCGGGAGGCTACAATGAGCAGTTCTTC

v_gene: TRBV11-3
d_gene: .
j_gene: TRBJ2-1
abundance: few
CDR3aa: CASTPHRGRTNNEQFF
CDR3nt: TGTGCCAGCACCCCCCATCGGGGCAGGACAAACAATGAGCAGTTCTTC

v_gene: TRBV5-1
d_gene: TRBD2
j_gene: TRBJ2-2
abundance: few
CDR3aa: CASSPSGSTGELFF
CDR3nt: TGCGCCAGCAGTCCTAGCGGGAGCACCGGGGAGCTGTTTTTT

v_gene: TRBV11-3
d_gene: .
j_gene: TRBJ1-2
abundance: .
CDR3aa: CASSLDSGNYGYTF
CDR3nt: TGTGCCAGCAGCTTAGATTCAGGGAACTATGGCTACACCTTC

v_gene: TRBV28
d_gene: .
j_gene: TRBJ2-7
abundance: .
CDR3aa: CASSALGESSYEQYF
CDR3nt: TGTGCCAGCAGTGCGTTAGGGGAGAGCTCCTACGAGCAGTACTTC

v_gene: TRBV11-3
d_gene: TRBD1
j_gene: TRBJ2-2
abundance: .
CDR3aa: CASSIRQGTGELFF
CDR3nt: TGTGCCAGCAGCATCAGACAGGGGACCGGGGAGCTGTTTTTT

v_gene: TRBV11-3
d_gene: TRBD1
j_gene: TRBJ1-2
abundance: .
CDR3aa: CASSVPGQGNYGYTF
CDR3nt: TGTGCCAGCAGCGTCCCGGGACAGGGAAACTATGGCTACACCTTC